The rows below give T cell receptor beta chains drawn from one sample of a study of blood T cell repertoires in COVID-19. The table came from immunoSEQ multiplex PCR; TCRdb's copy has only in-frame clones and leaves some out. The sample has around 80,000 clones, over 60% seen once. The sample comprised peripheral blood. These receptors all stem from a woman over 75 with active or convalescent COVID-19. Both conserved end residues are part of each CDR3. Size is stated for part of the rows, as once, few or many counts, or as a class when the clone is expanded.

v_call	clone_size	cdr3_aa
TRBV14	-	CASSQADRVYYGYTF
TRBV12-3/TRBV12-4	-	CASSTRVGGKLFF
TRBV11-2	-	CASSLGGEGQAFF
TRBV2	-	CASSEGLNYGYTF
TRBV28	once	CASSFLGDQETQYF
TRBV5-1	-	CASSSSGGQETQYF
TRBV14	-	CASSQDLRGASPNF
TRBV5-1	once	CASSPYRERSRTSTDTQYF
TRBV5-1	-	CASSLRRQTNTGELFF
TRBV7-2	few	CASSLLNKNTEAFF
TRBV2	-	CASGRVAFF
TRBV4-3	-	CASSQGQGMEETQYF
TRBV3-1/TRBV3-2	few	CASSQDIGPGEQYF
TRBV3-1/TRBV3-2	-	CASSFRMGHSYEQYF
TRBV19	-	CASSKGQGPGALNTEAFF
TRBV5-6	-	CASSFGIAGDQETQYF
TRBV30	-	CASTREGRGNTIYF
TRBV5-4	once	CASRPSPGSGGYTF
TRBV19	-	CASSRQNTEAFF
TRBV30	-	CAWSRGYEQYF